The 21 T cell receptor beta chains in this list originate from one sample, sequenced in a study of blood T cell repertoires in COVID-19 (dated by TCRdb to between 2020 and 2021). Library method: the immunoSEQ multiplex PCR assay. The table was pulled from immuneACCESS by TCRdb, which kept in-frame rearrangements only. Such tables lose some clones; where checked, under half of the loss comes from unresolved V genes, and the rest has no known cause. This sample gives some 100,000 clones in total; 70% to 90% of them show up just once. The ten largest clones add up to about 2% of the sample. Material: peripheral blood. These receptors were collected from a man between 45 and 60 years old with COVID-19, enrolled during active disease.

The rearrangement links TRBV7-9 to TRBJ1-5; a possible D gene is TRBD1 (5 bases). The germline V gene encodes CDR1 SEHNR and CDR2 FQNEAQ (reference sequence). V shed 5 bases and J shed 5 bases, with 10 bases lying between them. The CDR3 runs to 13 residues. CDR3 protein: CASSPQGDQPQHF. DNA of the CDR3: TGTGCCAGCAGCCCCCAAGGGGATCAGCCCCAGCATTTT.

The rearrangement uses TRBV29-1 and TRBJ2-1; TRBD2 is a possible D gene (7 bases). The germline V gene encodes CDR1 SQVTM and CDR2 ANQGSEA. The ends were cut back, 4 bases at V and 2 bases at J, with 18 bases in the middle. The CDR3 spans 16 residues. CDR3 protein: CSVGGLRGLAYNEQFF. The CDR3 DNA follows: TGCAGCGTTGGGGGGCTGAGAGGACTAGCCTACAATGAGCAGTTCTTC.

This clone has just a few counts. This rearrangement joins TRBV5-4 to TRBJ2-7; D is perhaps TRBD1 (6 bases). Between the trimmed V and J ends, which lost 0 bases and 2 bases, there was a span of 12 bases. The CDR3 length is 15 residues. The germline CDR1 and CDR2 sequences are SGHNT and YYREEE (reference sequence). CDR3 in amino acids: CASSLGMDSAYEQYF. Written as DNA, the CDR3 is TGTGCCAGCAGCTTGGGCATGGACAGTGCCTACGAGCAGTACTTC.

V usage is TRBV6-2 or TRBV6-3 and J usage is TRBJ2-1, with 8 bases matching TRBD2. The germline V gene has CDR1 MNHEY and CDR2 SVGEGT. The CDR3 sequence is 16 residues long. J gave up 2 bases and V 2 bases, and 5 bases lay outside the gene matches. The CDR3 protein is CASSYLQRGTYNEQFF. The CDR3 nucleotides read TGTGCCAGCAGTTACCTTCAGCGGGGGACCTACAATGAGCAGTTCTTC.

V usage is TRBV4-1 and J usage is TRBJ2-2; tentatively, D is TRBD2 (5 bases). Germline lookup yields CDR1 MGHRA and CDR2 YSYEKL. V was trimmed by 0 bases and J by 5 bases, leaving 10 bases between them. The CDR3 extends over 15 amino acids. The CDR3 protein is CASSQDASFTGELFF. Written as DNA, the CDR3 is TGCGCCAGCAGCCAAGATGCTAGCTTTACCGGGGAGCTGTTTTTT.

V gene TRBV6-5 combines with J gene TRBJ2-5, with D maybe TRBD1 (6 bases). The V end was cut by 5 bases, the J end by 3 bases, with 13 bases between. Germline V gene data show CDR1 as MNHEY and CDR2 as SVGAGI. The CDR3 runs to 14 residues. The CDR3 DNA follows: TGTGCCAGCAGTATCAACGACAGGAAAGAGACCCAGTACTTC. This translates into CASSINDRKETQYF.

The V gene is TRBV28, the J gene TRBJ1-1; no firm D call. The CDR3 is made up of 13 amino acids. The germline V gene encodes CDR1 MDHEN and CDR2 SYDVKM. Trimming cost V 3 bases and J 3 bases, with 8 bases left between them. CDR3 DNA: TGTGCCAGCAGTTTTTTGGTAGACACTGAAGCTTTCTTT. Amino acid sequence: CASSFLVDTEAFF.

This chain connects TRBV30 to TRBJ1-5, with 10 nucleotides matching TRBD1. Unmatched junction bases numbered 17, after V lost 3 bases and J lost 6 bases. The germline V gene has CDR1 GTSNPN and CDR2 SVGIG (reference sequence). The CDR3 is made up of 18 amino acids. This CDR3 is CAWSPGLKGTGVSQPQHF. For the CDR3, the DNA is TGTGCCTGGAGCCCCGGGTTGAAGGGGACAGGGGTTAGTCAGCCCCAGCATTTT. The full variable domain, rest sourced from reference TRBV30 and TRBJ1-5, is SQTIHQWPATLVQPVGSPLSLECTVEGTSNPNLYWYRQAAGRGLQLLFYSVGIGQISSEVPQNLSASRPQDRQFILSSKKLLLSDSGFYLCAWSPGLKGTGVSQPQHFGDGTRLSIL.

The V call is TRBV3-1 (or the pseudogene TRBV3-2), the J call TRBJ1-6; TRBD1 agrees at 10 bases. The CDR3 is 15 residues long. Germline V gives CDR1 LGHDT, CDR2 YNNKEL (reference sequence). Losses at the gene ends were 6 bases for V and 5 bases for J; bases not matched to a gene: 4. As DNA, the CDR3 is TGTGCCAGCAGAGCGGGACAGGGGAATAATTCACCCCTCCACTTT. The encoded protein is CASRAGQGNNSPLHF.

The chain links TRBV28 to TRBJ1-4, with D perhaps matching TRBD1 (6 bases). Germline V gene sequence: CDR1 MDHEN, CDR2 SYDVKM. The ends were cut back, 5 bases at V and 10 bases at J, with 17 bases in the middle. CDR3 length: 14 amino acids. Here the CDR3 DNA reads TGTGCCAGCAGTGGGACAACCAGGGATGGAAAACTGTTTTTT. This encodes CASSGTTRDGKLFF.

CDR3 region: CASSLAENTGELFF. DNA of the CDR3: TGCGCCAGCAGCTTGGCAGAAAACACCGGGGAGCTGTTTTTT. The V and J genes are TRBV5-1 and TRBJ2-2; no definite D call. Per the germline V gene, CDR1 is SGHRS and CDR2 is YFSETQ. This CDR3 has 14 residues. V lost 0 bases, J lost 2 bases, and 5 bases lay in between.

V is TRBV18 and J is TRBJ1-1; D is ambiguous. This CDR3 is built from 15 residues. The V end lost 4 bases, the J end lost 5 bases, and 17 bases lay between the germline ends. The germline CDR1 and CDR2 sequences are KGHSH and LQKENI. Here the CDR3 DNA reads TGTGCCAGCTCACAGGGTTTGGAGGGAGGGACTGAAGCTTTCTTT. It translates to CASSQGLEGGTEAFF. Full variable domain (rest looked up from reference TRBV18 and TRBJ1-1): NAGVMQNPRHLVRRRGQEARLRCSPMKGHSHVYWYRQLPEEGLKFMVYLQKENIIDESGMPKERFSAEFPKEGPSILRIQQVVRGDSAAYFCASSQGLEGGTEAFFGQGTRLTVV.

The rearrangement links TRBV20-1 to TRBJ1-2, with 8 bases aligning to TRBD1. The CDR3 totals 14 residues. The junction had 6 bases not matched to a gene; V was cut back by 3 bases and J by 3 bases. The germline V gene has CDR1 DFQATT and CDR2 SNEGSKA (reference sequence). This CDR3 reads CSASQGAQDYGYTF. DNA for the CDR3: TGCAGTGCTAGTCAGGGGGCGCAGGACTATGGCTACACCTTC.

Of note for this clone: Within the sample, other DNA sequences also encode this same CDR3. In DNA, the CDR3 is TGCGCCAGCAGCAGGACAGGGAGCACTGAAGCTTTCTTT. This encodes CASSRTGSTEAFF. The chain employs TRBV5-1 and TRBJ1-1; TRBD1 agrees at 8 bases. CDR1 is SGHRS, CDR2 YFSETQ, per germline. The trim removed 4 bases at V and 4 bases at J, leaving 3 bases unmatched. The CDR3 contains 13 residues.

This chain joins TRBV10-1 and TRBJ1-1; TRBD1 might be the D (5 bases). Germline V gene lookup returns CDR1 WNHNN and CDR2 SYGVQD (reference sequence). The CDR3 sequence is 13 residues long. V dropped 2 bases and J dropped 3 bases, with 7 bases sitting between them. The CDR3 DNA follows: TGCGCCAGCAGTGAGCAGGGATACACTGAAGCTTTCTTT. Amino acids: CASSEQGYTEAFF.

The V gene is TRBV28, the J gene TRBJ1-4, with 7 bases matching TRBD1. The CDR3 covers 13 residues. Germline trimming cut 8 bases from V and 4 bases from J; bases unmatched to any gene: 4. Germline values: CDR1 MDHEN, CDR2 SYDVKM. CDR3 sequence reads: CASYRDSNEKLFF. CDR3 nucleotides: TGTGCCAGCTATCGGGACAGTAATGAAAAACTGTTTTTT.

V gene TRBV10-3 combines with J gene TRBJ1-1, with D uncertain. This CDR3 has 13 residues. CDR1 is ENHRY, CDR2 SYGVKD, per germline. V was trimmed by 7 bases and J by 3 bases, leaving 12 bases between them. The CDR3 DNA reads TGTGCCATCACTAGCCTCGACTACACTGAAGCTTTCTTT. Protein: CAITSLDYTEAFF.

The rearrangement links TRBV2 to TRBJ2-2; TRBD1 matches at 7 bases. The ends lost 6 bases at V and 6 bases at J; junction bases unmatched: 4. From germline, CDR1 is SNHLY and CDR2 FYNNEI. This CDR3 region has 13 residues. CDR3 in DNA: TGTGCCAGCAGACTCACAGGGGCCGGGGAGCTGTTTTTT. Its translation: CASRLTGAGELFF.

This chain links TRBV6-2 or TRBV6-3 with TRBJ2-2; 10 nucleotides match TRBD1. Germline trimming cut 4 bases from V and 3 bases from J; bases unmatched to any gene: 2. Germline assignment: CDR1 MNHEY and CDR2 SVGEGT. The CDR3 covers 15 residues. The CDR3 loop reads CASSSGQGDTGELFF. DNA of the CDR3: TGTGCCAGCAGTTCAGGACAGGGGGACACCGGGGAGCTGTTTTTT.

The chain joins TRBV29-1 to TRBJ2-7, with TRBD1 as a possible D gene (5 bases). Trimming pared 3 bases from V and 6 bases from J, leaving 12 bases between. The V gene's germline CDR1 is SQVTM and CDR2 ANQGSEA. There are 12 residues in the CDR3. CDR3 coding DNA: TGCAGCGTTGAGCAGGGCCCTCGCGAGCAGTACTTC. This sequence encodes CSVEQGPREQYF.

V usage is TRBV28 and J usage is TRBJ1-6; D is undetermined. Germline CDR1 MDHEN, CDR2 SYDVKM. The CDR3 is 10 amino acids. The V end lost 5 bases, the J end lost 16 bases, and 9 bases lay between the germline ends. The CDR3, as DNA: TGTGCCAGCAGTGGGCATGATCTCCACTTT. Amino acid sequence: CASSGHDLHF.